The rows below give T cell receptor beta chains drawn from one sample of a study of graft-versus-host responses after intestinal transplantation. These receptors' targets are unknown. Profiling relied on immunoSEQ multiplex PCR, and the TCRdb table lists in-frame clones only, not all of them. This sample has around 99,000 clones, with 87% found just once. The specimen was unstimulated CD4+ T cells sorted from spleen or lymph node cells, collected before transplant. The receptors come from a human donor who was the organ donor for an intestinal transplant. Both conserved end residues are part of each CDR3. A D gene is named only where the DNA matches it firmly. For some rows the clone size is stated as once, few or many, or as a class when expanded; others skip it.

CDR3 protein	CDR3 DNA	D gene	clone size	V gene	J gene
CASSSRSVPNEQFF	TGTGCCAGCAGCTCCCGTTCAGTCCCCAATGAGCAGTTCTTC	-	-	TRBV7-2	TRBJ2-1
CASSGTSGQETQYF	TGCGCCAGCAGTGGGACTAGCGGGCAAGAGACCCAGTACTTC	TRBD2	-	TRBV10-2	TRBJ2-5
CASSPTASYEQYF	TGTGCCAGCTCACCAACGGCTTCCTACGAGCAGTACTTC	-	-	TRBV18	TRBJ2-7
CASSPDSPLMRQDGYTF	TGTGCCAGCTCACCTGACAGCCCTCTTATGAGGCAAGATGGCTACACCTTC	-	-	TRBV18	TRBJ1-2
CASSALADSSYNEQFF	TGTGCCAGCAGTGCACTAGCGGACAGCTCCTACAATGAGCAGTTCTTC	TRBD2	once	TRBV28	TRBJ2-1
CASSFSGEPAFF	TGTGCCAGCAGCTTTTCAGGGGAACCAGCTTTCTTT	-	-	TRBV7-3	TRBJ1-1
CASSLELENSPLHF	TGTGCCAGCAGCTTAGAATTAGAAAATTCACCCCTCCACTTT	-	-	TRBV11-2	TRBJ1-6
CASSPGSGNTIYF	TGTGCCAGCAGCCCGGGCTCTGGAAACACCATATATTTT	-	-	TRBV11-2	TRBJ1-3
CASSRGGLSSGNTIYF	TGTGCCAGCAGTCGGGGGGGTCTCTCCTCTGGAAACACCATATATTTT	-	-	TRBV2	TRBJ1-3
CASSTGTSRVFEQFF	TGTGCCAGCAGTACCGGGACTAGCCGTGTCTTTGAGCAGTTCTTC	TRBD2	-	TRBV27	TRBJ2-1
CASSLGTGEWYGYTF	TGTGCCAGCAGCTTGGGGACAGGGGAATGGTATGGCTACACCTTC	TRBD1	-	TRBV5-4	TRBJ1-2
CASSQDGGTGNTIYF	TGTGCCAGCAGCCAAGATGGGGGGACTGGAAACACCATATATTTT	-	-	TRBV4-2	TRBJ1-3
CASSLASTGAETQYF	TGTGCCAGCAGCTTAGCAAGCACAGGGGCAGAGACCCAGTACTTC	TRBD1	-	TRBV7-9	TRBJ2-5
CASSLAGTSGSTDTQYF	TGCGCCAGCAGCTTGGCCGGGACTAGCGGTAGCACAGATACGCAGTATTTT	TRBD2	once	TRBV5-1	TRBJ2-3
CASSQRGQGSDTQYF	TGTGCCAGCAGTCAAAGGGGACAGGGATCCGATACGCAGTATTTT	TRBD1	once	TRBV7-2	TRBJ2-3
CASSLGGQGSYEQYF	TGCGCCAGCAGCTTGGGGGGACAGGGTTCCTACGAGCAGTACTTC	TRBD1	-	TRBV5-1	TRBJ2-7
CASSLVQGENSPLHF	TGTGCCAGCAGCTTAGTCCAGGGGGAAAATTCACCCCTCCACTTT	TRBD1	-	TRBV5-5	TRBJ1-6
CASSEGAPMNTEAFF	TGTGCCAGCAGTGAAGGGGCCCCTATGAACACTGAAGCTTTCTTT	-	-	TRBV2	TRBJ1-1
CASSLGISTDTQYF	TGTGCCAGCAGCTTAGGTATCAGCACAGATACGCAGTATTTT	-	-	TRBV7-2	TRBJ2-3
CASSIGGQGRLYNEQFF	TGTGCCAGTAGTATAGGGGGCCAGGGGAGGCTCTACAATGAGCAGTTCTTC	-	-	TRBV19	TRBJ2-1
CASSVRGPPETQYF	TGCGCCAGCAGCGTCAGGGGTCCCCCGGAGACCCAGTACTTC	-	-	TRBV5-1	TRBJ2-5
CASTQMGNYGYTF	TGTGCCAGCACCCAGATGGGGAACTATGGCTACACCTTC	-	-	TRBV5-4	TRBJ1-2
CASSPEAGAGYGYTF	TGTGCCAGTAGTCCGGAGGCAGGGGCAGGGTATGGCTACACCTTC	-	once	TRBV19	TRBJ1-2
CASSLTGGGANVLTF	TGTGCCAGCAGCCTTACAGGCGGTGGGGCCAACGTCCTGACTTTC	-	-	TRBV9	TRBJ2-6
CASSYGTSGSNEQFF	TGTGCCAGCAGTTACGGGACTAGCGGGAGCAATGAGCAGTTCTTC	TRBD2	-	TRBV6-5	TRBJ2-1
CASSFGTLQETQYF	TGTGCCAGCAGCTTCGGGACGCTGCAAGAGACCCAGTACTTC	-	-	TRBV13	TRBJ2-5
CASSPEAGASTDTQYF	TGTGCCAGCAGCCCAGAAGCGGGGGCAAGCACAGATACGCAGTATTTT	TRBD2	-	TRBV7-2	TRBJ2-3
CASSPNTGPQETQYF	TGCGCCAGCAGCCCTAATACCGGGCCCCAAGAGACCCAGTACTTC	-	-	TRBV5-1	TRBJ2-5
CASSESGGHEQFF	TGCGCCAGCAGTGAGTCTGGGGGGCATGAGCAGTTCTTC	-	-	TRBV10-1	TRBJ2-1
CAWGTGGLKLFF	TGTGCCTGGGGGACAGGGGGCTTAAAACTGTTTTTT	TRBD1	-	TRBV30	TRBJ1-4
CASSSTGTANNEQFF	TGTGCCAGCAGCTCCACGGGGACAGCCAACAATGAGCAGTTCTTC	TRBD1	-	TRBV7-6	TRBJ2-1
CASSYRHESEQFF	TGTGCCAGCAGTTACCGACACGAAAGTGAGCAGTTCTTC	-	-	TRBV6-5	TRBJ2-1
CASSRSGVSTDTQYF	TGTGCCAGCAGCCGGAGCGGAGTTAGCACAGATACGCAGTATTTT	-	-	TRBV14	TRBJ2-3
CASSSGLAGGPTYEQYF	TGTGCCAGCAGCTCGGGACTAGCGGGAGGGCCGACCTACGAGCAGTACTTC	TRBD2	-	TRBV9	TRBJ2-7
CASSRGQGQETQYF	TGTGCCAGTAGTAGAGGACAGGGGCAGGAGACCCAGTACTTC	TRBD1	-	TRBV19	TRBJ2-5
CASSLTVVGTDTQYF	TGCGCCAGCAGCTTGACCGTGGTGGGCACAGATACGCAGTATTTT	-	-	TRBV5-1	TRBJ2-3
CASSPLGTKGGRAYNEQFF	TGTGCCAGCAGCCCCCTCGGGACAAAGGGCGGGCGTGCCTACAACGAGCAGTTCTTC	-	-	TRBV4-2	TRBJ2-1
CASSSSGWGTAYNEQFF	TGTGCCAGCAGCTCAAGCGGTTGGGGGACCGCCTACAATGAGCAGTTCTTC	-	-	TRBV4-2	TRBJ2-1
CASSWGGLAGRSSYEQYF	TGTGCCAGCAGCTGGGGCGGACTAGCGGGGCGAAGCTCCTACGAGCAGTACTTC	TRBD2	-	TRBV5-4	TRBJ2-7
CATRIAGADNEQFF	TGTGCCACCAGAATAGCGGGGGCAGACAATGAGCAGTTCTTC	TRBD2	-	TRBV6-5	TRBJ2-1
CASRINLNTEAFF	TGCGCCAGCAGGATCAATTTGAACACTGAAGCTTTCTTT	-	-	TRBV10-2	TRBJ1-1
CASVGTSDSYEQYF	TGTGCCAGCGTAGGGACTAGCGACTCCTACGAGCAGTACTTC	TRBD2	-	TRBV2	TRBJ2-7
CASYFSGQHNQPQHF	TGTGCCAGCTACTTCTCGGGACAGCACAATCAGCCCCAGCATTTT	TRBD1	-	TRBV7-2	TRBJ1-5
CASSLSLGDTEAFF	TGCGCCAGCAGCTTATCGTTGGGGGACACTGAAGCTTTCTTT	-	-	TRBV5-1	TRBJ1-1
CASSFYGGSGNQPQHF	TGTGCCAGCAGCTTCTACGGTGGAAGTGGGAATCAGCCCCAGCATTTT	-	-	TRBV5-6	TRBJ1-5
CAWSAASGNTIYF	TGTGCCTGGAGCGCGGCCTCTGGAAACACCATATATTTT	-	-	TRBV30	TRBJ1-3
CASSLGSNLLTAPDTQYF	TGCGCCAGCAGCTTGGGATCTAACCTCCTCACAGCCCCCGATACGCAGTATTTT	-	-	TRBV5-1	TRBJ2-3
CASSYSGTQETQYF	TGTGCCAGCAGTTACTCGGGAACCCAAGAGACCCAGTACTTC	-	-	TRBV6-5	TRBJ2-5
CASSYHQMDSPLHF	TGTGCCAGCAGTTACCATCAAATGGATTCACCCCTCCACTTT	-	-	TRBV6-5	TRBJ1-6
CAIRPTAPSGNTIYF	TGTGCCATCAGACCAACGGCACCTTCTGGAAACACCATATATTTT	-	-	TRBV10-3	TRBJ1-3
CASSKFGGRYGYTF	TGTGCCAGCAGCAAATTTGGGGGCCGCTATGGCTACACCTTC	-	once	TRBV6-5	TRBJ1-2
CASSLAEGGTEAFF	TGTGCCAGCAGCTTAGCTGAAGGGGGGACTGAAGCTTTCTTT	-	-	TRBV7-9	TRBJ1-1
CAIGTSGSSRETQYF	TGTGCCATCGGGACTAGCGGGAGCTCCCGGGAGACCCAGTACTTC	TRBD2	-	TRBV10-3	TRBJ2-5
CASSELEGREQYF	TGCGCCAGCAGTGAGTTGGAGGGGCGCGAGCAGTACTTC	-	-	TRBV10-1	TRBJ2-7
CASSPYLERRKLFF	TGCGCCAGCAGCCCATATCTCGAGAGGCGGAAACTGTTTTTT	-	-	TRBV4-1	TRBJ1-4
CASSYSSRETQYF	TGTGCCAGCAGTTACTCTTCTCGGGAGACCCAGTACTTC	-	-	TRBV6-5	TRBJ2-5
CAISQGGLEEQYF	TGTGCCATCAGTCAGGGTGGGCTGGAGGAGCAGTACTTC	-	few	TRBV10-3	TRBJ2-7
CASRKLAQANQPQHF	TGTGCCAGCAGGAAGTTGGCACAGGCCAATCAGCCCCAGCATTTT	-	-	TRBV27	TRBJ1-5
CASSRSGTSNTGELFF	TGTGCCAGCAGTCGCTCCGGGACGTCGAACACCGGGGAGCTGTTTTTT	-	-	TRBV7-3	TRBJ2-2